These 20 T cell receptor beta chains were sequenced from one sample in a study of cytomegalovirus exposure and HLA in healthy donors. This PCR relied on a set of 60 Vbeta primers and 13 Jbeta primers. The table came from immunoSEQ multiplex PCR; TCRdb's copy has only in-frame clones and leaves some out. This table holds 190,000 or so clones, over 80% found once. Material: PBMCs. The source of these receptors is a man aged 50 or older in good health and CMV-seronegative.

This clone was detected once. The chain uses TRBV19 and TRBJ2-1; D is unclear. The CDR3 is made up of 17 amino acids. CDR1 is LNHDA, CDR2 SQIVND, per germline (reference sequence). V lost 4 bases and J 7 bases, leaving 23 bases between the germline ends. The CDR3 DNA follows: TGTGCCAGTAGTAGATTTTTTGCGAGCTCTCTCGGGAATGAGCAGTTCTTC. Residues: CASSRFFASSLGNEQFF.

The chain couples TRBV11-1 to TRBJ2-1, with 12 bases that match TRBD2. Germline V gene lookup returns CDR1 SGHAT and CDR2 FQDESV (reference sequence). The V segment lost 3 bases and the J segment 6 bases; nucleotides outside the gene matches: 3. This CDR3 has 15 residues. CDR3 nucleotide sequence: TGTGCCAGCAGCTTTTGGACTAGCGGGATCAATGAGCAGTTCTTC. Translation: CASSFWTSGINEQFF.

This clone was counted a single time. The chain links TRBV6-5 to TRBJ2-3; TRBD2 might be the D (5 bases). Germline CDR1 is MNHEY and CDR2 is SVGAGI. V gave up 2 bases and J gave up 9 bases, with 12 bases separating them. The CDR3 is made up of 13 amino acids. As DNA, the CDR3 is TGTGCCAGCAGTTACGCACCGGGAAGAACGCAGTATTTT. Amino acid sequence: CASSYAPGRTQYF.

The chain has TRBV6-5 and TRBJ1-2, with D unresolved. V gave up 0 bases and J gave up 5 bases, with 10 bases separating them. This CDR3 spans 14 amino acids. Per germline, CDR1 MNHEY and CDR2 SVGAGI. CDR3 DNA: TGTGCCAGCAGTTACTCCTCCGGGAGTTATGGCTACACCTTC. It yields the protein CASSYSSGSYGYTF.

The CDR3 sequence: CAISDPRSEQYF. Written as DNA, the CDR3 is TGTGCCATCAGTGACCCTCGGTCTGAGCAGTACTTC. This sequence joins TRBV10-3 and TRBJ2-7; D is ambiguous. Trimming stripped 3 bases from V and 7 bases from J, with 10 bases between. CDR1 and CDR2 from the germline V gene are ENHRY and SYGVKD. The CDR3 has 12 residues.

The chain has TRBV21-1 and TRBJ2-5; TRBD2, the D gene given by the table, was not confirmed from the DNA. TRBV21-1 is a listed pseudogene. CDR3 length: 16 amino acids. CDR3 region: CASSRPGRGAGETQYF. The CDR3 DNA reads TGTGCCAGCTCCCGACCGGGGCGGGGGGCGGGAGAGACCCAGTACTTC.

V and J are TRBV5-3 and TRBJ2-1, with TRBD2 matching 8 bases. TRBV5-3 is an ORF, and what it does is uncertain. Trimming removed 0 bases from V and 3 bases from J; junction bases left unmatched: 5. This CDR3 has 16 amino acids. The CDR3 DNA is TGTGCCAGAAGCTTGGCTAGCGGGTATCACTACAATGAGCAGTTCTTC. Protein sequence: CARSLASGYHYNEQFF.

This chain connects TRBV5-1 to TRBJ1-3, with D maybe TRBD1 (6 bases). This CDR3 has 16 residues. Germline V gives CDR1 SGHRS, CDR2 YFSETQ. V shed 4 bases and J shed 0 bases, with 14 bases lying between them. Here the CDR3 DNA reads TGCGCCAGCAGCATGGACAGCCTCAGCTCTGGAAACACCATATATTTT. It codes for CASSMDSLSSGNTIYF. The variable domain in full, with the rest retrieved from reference TRBV5-1 and TRBJ1-3, is KAGVTQTPRYLIKTRGQQVTLSCSPISGHRSVSWYQQTPGQGLQFLFEYFSETQRNKGNFPGRFSGRQFSNSRSEMNVSTLELGDSALYLCASSMDSLSSGNTIYFGEGSWLTVV.

The gene calls are TRBV6-5 and TRBJ2-2; possibly TRBD2 for D (6 bases). This CDR3 comprises 15 residues. CDR1 MNHEY and CDR2 SVGAGI come from the germline V gene. Between the trimmed V and J ends, which lost 7 bases and 5 bases, there was a span of 17 bases. This CDR3 is CASTPTFGRTGELFF. CDR3 DNA: TGTGCCAGCACCCCGACGTTCGGGAGAACCGGGGAGCTGTTTTTT.

The chain couples TRBV28 to TRBJ2-3; 9 bases fit TRBD2. The germline V gene has CDR1 MDHEN and CDR2 SYDVKM. CDR3 length: 15 amino acids. The ends lost 4 bases at V and 4 bases at J; junction bases unmatched: 6. The CDR3 nucleotides read TGTGCCAGCAGTTCAATAGCGGGAGTCGCAGATACGCAGTATTTT. It is translated as CASSSIAGVADTQYF.

The chain combines TRBV28 with TRBJ2-4; the D gene is possibly TRBD1 (5 bases). The CDR3 loop spans 15 amino acids. Germline V lookup: CDR1 MDHEN, CDR2 SYDVKM. Trimming left V 3 bases short and J 1 base short, with 10 bases between. The CDR3 DNA reads TGTGCCAGCAGTTTCCAGGGCTTGGCCAAAAACATTCAGTACTTC. It encodes CASSFQGLAKNIQYF. Full variable domain (remainder filled in from reference TRBV28 and TRBJ2-4): DVKVTQSSRYLVKRTGEKVFLECVQDMDHENMFWYRQDPGLGLRLIYFSYDVKMKEKGDIPEGYSVSREKKERFSLILESASTNQTSMYLCASSFQGLAKNIQYFGAGTRLSVL.

The gene calls are TRBV2 and TRBJ2-5; 7 nucleotides align to TRBD1. Germline V gives CDR1 SNHLY, CDR2 FYNNEI. This CDR3 region has 11 residues. The trim removed 6 bases at V and 9 bases at J, leaving 4 bases unmatched. CDR3 in amino acids: CASRDRDSQYF. The DNA for the CDR3 is TGTGCCAGCAGAGACAGGGATTCCCAGTACTTC.

The CDR3 protein is CASSPAGQRNEQFF. CDR3 nucleotides: TGTGCCAGCTCACCGGCGGGACAGCGAAATGAGCAGTTCTTC. The gene calls are TRBV18 and TRBJ2-1, with TRBD1 as a possible D gene (7 bases). Trimming took 3 bases from V and 7 from J, leaving 13 bases between them. Per germline, CDR1 KGHSH and CDR2 LQKENI. The CDR3 contains 14 residues.

The chain uses TRBV27 and TRBJ1-5; the match to TRBD1 covers 7 bases. V dropped 3 bases and J dropped 2; count of bases not matched to a gene: 4. The CDR3 sequence is 15 residues long. The germline CDR1 and CDR2 sequences are MNHEY and SMNVEV (reference sequence). CDR3: CASSFLGQGNQPQHF. The CDR3 bases are TGTGCCAGCAGTTTCCTCGGACAGGGCAATCAGCCCCAGCATTTT.

Only one count was recorded for this clone. The chain joins TRBV19 to TRBJ1-1, with 9 bases lining up with TRBD1. Per the germline V gene, CDR1 is LNHDA and CDR2 is SQIVND (reference sequence). Germline trimming cut 3 bases from V and 11 bases from J; bases unmatched to any gene: 10. This CDR3 has 14 amino acids. The CDR3 region has the DNA TGTGCCAGTAGTATGTCCCGGGACAGGGAGAGGGCTTTCTTT. This sequence encodes CASSMSRDRERAFF.

The chain is built from TRBV6-1 and TRBJ1-6, with 8 bases lining up with TRBD1. Germline CDR1 MNHNS, CDR2 SASEGT. CDR3 length equals 15 residues. V lost 6 bases and J lost 4; bases outside the gene matches: 5. CDR3 amino acids: CASRTGEEYNSPLHF. CDR3 bases: TGTGCCAGCAGGACAGGGGAGGAATATAATTCACCCCTCCACTTT.

This clone has only one observation. The DNA for the CDR3 is TGTGCCAGCACTCCCCGGGGGGCCTCGAACACCGGGGAGCTGTTTTTT. It specifies CASTPRGASNTGELFF. The chain employs TRBV7-9 and TRBJ2-2; a weak D match, TRBD2 (7 bases). The germline V gene encodes CDR1 SEHNR and CDR2 FQNEAQ (reference sequence). The CDR3 spans 16 residues. V lost 7 bases and J 0 bases, leaving 15 bases between the germline ends.

The V gene is TRBV18, the J gene TRBJ2-2; TRBD2 matches at 7 bases. Trimming cost V 2 bases and J 6 bases; bases outside gene matches: 9. CDR1 and CDR2 from the germline V gene are KGHSH and LQKENI. The CDR3 contains 16 residues. CDR3 protein: CASSPFAGVDAGELFF. DNA of the CDR3: TGTGCCAGCTCACCATTCGCGGGAGTCGACGCCGGGGAGCTGTTTTTT.

The chain combines TRBV5-8 with TRBJ2-1; TRBD2 aligns across 10 bases. V shed 0 bases and J 8 bases; nucleotides not matched to a gene: 8. The CDR3 covers 16 residues. From germline, CDR1 is SGHTS and CDR2 YDEGEE. Here the CDR3 reads CASSLVTSGRPHEQFF. The CDR3 region has the DNA TGTGCCAGCAGCTTGGTGACTAGCGGGCGTCCGCATGAGCAGTTCTTC.

The J gene is TRBJ1-4, the V gene TRBV4-3, with 10 bases identical to TRBD1. This CDR3 comprises 15 residues. Germline loops: CDR1 LGHNA, CDR2 YSLEER. Trimming removed 1 base from V and 5 bases from J; junction bases left unmatched: 1. The CDR3 spells CASSQGQGANEKLFF. In nucleotides, the CDR3 is TGCGCCAGCAGCCAAGGACAGGGGGCAAATGAAAAACTGTTTTTT.